This passage covers 18 T cell receptor beta chains from one sample sequenced in a study of T cells in Graves' hyperthyroidism and ophthalmopathy. There were TCR beta CDR3 regions amplified from RNA transcripts. The HTBI primer set drove a first-round RT-PCR of the TCR CDR3. TCRdb passed the multiplex PCR reads through MiXCR, listing each CDR3 protein once. The sample includes under 350,000 distinct CDR3 sequences, roughly 18% of them seen just once. Sample: blood. These receptors originate from a woman in her forties or fifties with Graves' hyperthyroidism.

The rearrangement joins TRBV11-2 to TRBJ2-1; the match to TRBD1 covers 9 bases. The CDR3 length is 15 residues. The V gene's germline CDR1 is SGHAT and CDR2 FQNNGV. Trimming took 4 bases from V and 4 from J; bases not matched to a gene: 5. CDR3 bases: TGTGCCAGCAGCTCCGGGACAGGGCCGTACAATGAGCAGTTCTTC. Translation: CASSSGTGPYNEQFF.

This clonotype has a count of ten or more. The chain joins TRBV28 to TRBJ2-3; D may be TRBD2 (7 bases). Germline V lookup: CDR1 MDHEN, CDR2 SYDVKM. This CDR3 has 16 amino acids. V lost 7 bases to trimming and J lost 0 bases, with 17 bases between them. The CDR3: CASNPLGGASTDTQYF. The CDR3, as DNA: TGTGCCAGCAATCCTCTTGGGGGGGCTAGCACAGATACGCAGTATTTT.

To note about this clonotype: A read error may explain this, as a much larger clone is one base away. The J gene is TRBJ2-7, the V gene TRBV11-2, with TRBD1 matching over 7 bases. CDR3 length: 13 amino acids. Germline CDR1 reads SGHAT; CDR2 reads FQNNGV. V was clipped by 5 bases and J by 5 bases; unmatched bases: 6. As DNA, the CDR3 is TGTGCCAGCAGCCCTGACAGGGTACACGAGCAGTACTTC. Amino acid sequence: CASSPDRVHEQYF.

In its sample, this clonotype was seen a few times. The chain employs TRBV7-3 and TRBJ2-1, with TRBD2 matching over 7 bases. Germline values: CDR1 SGHTA, CDR2 FQGTGA. Trimming took 5 bases from V and 8 from J; bases not matched to a gene: 6. CDR3 length: 13 amino acids. The CDR3 region is CASSLRGEDEQFF. CDR3 sequence (DNA): TGTGCCAGCAGCCTACGGGGGGAGGATGAGCAGTTCTTC.

This chain uses TRBV11-2 with TRBJ2-1, with 8 nucleotides matching TRBD1. The CDR3 runs to 16 residues. After removal of 1 base from V and 9 bases from J, the junction contained 11 bases not matched to a gene. Germline V gene lookup returns CDR1 SGHAT and CDR2 FQNNGV. CDR3 DNA: TGTGCCAGCAGCTTAGGGCTCGGGACAGGAACGAGTGAGCAGTTCTTC. Residues: CASSLGLGTGTSEQFF.

This clonotype turned up a few times. The chain carries TRBV5-5 and TRBJ2-7, with D maybe TRBD1 (5 bases). CDR3 length: 15 residues. The germline V gene encodes CDR1 SGHKS and CDR2 YYEKEE (reference sequence). The ends were cut back, 0 bases at V and 5 bases at J, with 15 bases in the middle. CDR3 amino acids: CASSLARVGWDEQYV. CDR3 sequence (DNA): TGTGCCAGCAGCTTGGCCAGGGTGGGATGGGACGAGCAGTACGTC.

Ten or more counts support this clonotype. V is TRBV20-1 and J is TRBJ2-5, with 7 bases identical to TRBD2. The germline V gene has CDR1 DFQATT and CDR2 SNEGSKA (reference sequence). V dropped 6 bases and J dropped 1; count of bases not matched to a gene: 8. The CDR3 has 14 amino acids. This CDR3 is CSAAGLLIQETQYF. The CDR3 DNA reads TGCAGTGCAGCGGGACTCCTTATCCAAGAGACCCAGTACTTC.

This clonotype was counted many times. The rearrangement joins TRBV5-5 to TRBJ2-7; D gene ambiguous. Trimming stripped 4 bases from V and 0 bases from J, with 14 bases between. This CDR3 contains 15 residues. In germline, CDR1 is SGHKS, CDR2 YYEKEE (reference sequence). The CDR3: CASSPKQENSYEQYF. Here the CDR3 DNA reads TGTGCCAGCAGCCCAAAGCAGGAAAACTCCTACGAGCAGTACTTC.

The chain uses TRBV6-1 and TRBJ2-5, with D perhaps matching TRBD2 (6 bases). Germline V gene sequence: CDR1 MNHNS, CDR2 SASEGT. Deletions cut 3 bases from V and 4 bases from J, with 12 bases between. The CDR3 covers 14 residues. DNA of the CDR3: TGTGCCAGCAGTGAGGGGACTTTAGTAGAGACCCAGTACTTC. This codes for CASSEGTLVETQYF.

The table lists this clonotype with many counts. V and J are TRBV11-2 and TRBJ2-5; D remains ambiguous. Germline V gives CDR1 SGHAT, CDR2 FQNNGV. V gave up 2 bases and J gave up 2 bases, with 6 bases separating them. The CDR3 has 13 amino acids. The CDR3 bases are TGTGCCAGCAGCTTAACACAGCAAGAGACCCAGTACTTC. Encoded protein: CASSLTQQETQYF.

The chain carries TRBV18 and TRBJ2-3, with 9 bases matching TRBD2. CDR1 and CDR2 from the germline V gene are KGHSH and LQKENI. V trimming: 4 bases; J trimming: 4 bases; junction bases outside the gene matches: 6. The CDR3 runs 15 residues. The CDR3: CASSLILAGADTQYF. The CDR3 nucleotides are TGTGCCAGCTCACTCATTTTAGCGGGAGCAGATACGCAGTATTTT.

The chain is built from TRBV7-2 and TRBJ2-7, with D uncertain. Germline lookup yields CDR1 SGHTA and CDR2 FQGNSA. Trimming removed 10 bases at V and 6 bases at J, with 10 bases between. The CDR3 runs 10 residues. CDR3 region: CATGLGEQYV. CDR3 nucleotides: TGTGCCACTGGCCTGGGCGAGCAGTACGTC.

The chain has TRBV2 and TRBJ1-2; 7 nucleotides line up with TRBD1. The germline gives CDR1 SNHLY, CDR2 FYNNEI. The V and J ends lost 4 bases and 6 bases, in that order; junction bases with no gene match: 2. The CDR3 is made up of 12 amino acids. CDR3 residues: CASSATGDGYTF. The CDR3 DNA reads TGTGCCAGCAGTGCAACAGGGGATGGCTACACCTTC.

The V gene is TRBV5-6, the J gene TRBJ2-4; 9 bases align to TRBD1. J lost 6 bases, V lost 3 bases, and 4 bases had no gene match. The germline gives CDR1 SGHDT, CDR2 YYEEEE. The CDR3 has 14 residues. CDR3 region: CASSYGQGSNIQYF. The CDR3 nucleotides are TGTGCCAGCAGCTACGGACAGGGGTCAAACATTCAGTACTTC.

The chain uses TRBV4-1 and TRBJ1-3; no clear D. The germline CDR1 and CDR2 sequences are MGHRA and YSYEKL. The V end was cut by 4 bases, the J end by 0 bases, with 13 bases between. This CDR3 comprises 16 residues. Written as DNA, the CDR3 is TGCGCCAGCAGCCGAGAGGACCGAAGCTCTGGAAACACCATATATTTT. It specifies CASSREDRSSGNTIYF.

This clonotype showed up just a few times. This chain uses TRBV3-1 with TRBJ2-7, with unresolved D. Germline V CDR1 and CDR2: LGHDT, YNNKEL (reference sequence). Trimming cost V 2 bases and J 7 bases, with 9 bases left between them. This CDR3 region has 12 residues. CDR3 sequence reads: CASSQPLGEQYF. CDR3 nucleotide sequence: TGTGCCAGCAGCCAACCTTTGGGGGAGCAGTACTTC.

This clonotype showed up many times. The rearrangement uses TRBV12-3 or TRBV12-4 and TRBJ1-1; D is uncertain. The CDR3 is 12 residues long. With 8 bases removed from V and 0 bases from J, the gap between germline ends came to 7 bases. The CDR3 reads CASGSVNTEAFF. The CDR3 region has the DNA TGTGCCAGCGGGTCGGTGAACACTGAAGCTTTCTTT.

This chain connects TRBV19 to TRBJ1-5; D is uncertain. The CDR3 length is 17 residues. CDR1 and CDR2 from the germline V gene are LNHDA and SQIVND (reference sequence). V was cut by 6 bases and J by 3 bases, with 21 bases left in between. The CDR3 protein is CASRPSQDGIHNQPQHF. In DNA form, the CDR3 reads TGTGCCAGTAGACCTTCCCAGGACGGCATACACAATCAGCCCCAGCATTTT.